What follows is one TCR beta chain and its context. This sample was included in a study of T cell changes during pregnancy in multiple sclerosis. The germline CDR1 and CDR2 sequences are MNHEY and SMNVEV (reference sequence). This CDR3 is 14 amino acids long. V lost 4 bases and J lost 2; bases outside the gene matches: 5. Here immunoSEQ multiplex PCR was the method, and the copy in TCRdb shows in-frame clones only, minus some. The sample shows tens of thousands of clones, roughly 92% of them seen only once. V and J are TRBV27 and TRBJ2-7; 7 bases fit TRBD1. The receptor was derived from a female donor in good health, enrolled as a control in a pregnancy study. The source was CD8+ T cells from peripheral blood mononuclear cells, collected in the third trimester of pregnancy. The CDR3 spells CASSSQGEAYEQYF. CDR3 DNA: TGTGCCAGCAGTTCCCAGGGGGAAGCCTACGAGCAGTACTTC.